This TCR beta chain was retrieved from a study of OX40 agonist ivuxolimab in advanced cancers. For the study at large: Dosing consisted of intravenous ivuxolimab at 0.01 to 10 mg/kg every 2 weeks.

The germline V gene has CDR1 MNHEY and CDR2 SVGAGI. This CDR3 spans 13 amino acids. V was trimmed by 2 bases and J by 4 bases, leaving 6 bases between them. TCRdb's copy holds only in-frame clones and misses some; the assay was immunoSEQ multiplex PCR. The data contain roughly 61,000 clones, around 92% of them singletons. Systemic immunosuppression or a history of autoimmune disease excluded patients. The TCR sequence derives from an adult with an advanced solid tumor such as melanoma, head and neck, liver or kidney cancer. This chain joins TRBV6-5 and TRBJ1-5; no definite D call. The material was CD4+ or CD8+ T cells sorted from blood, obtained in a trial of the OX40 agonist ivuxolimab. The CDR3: CASSYAINQPQHF. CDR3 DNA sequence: TGTGCCAGCAGTTACGCCATTAATCAGCCCCAGCATTTT.